A single sample gave rise to the 30 T cell receptor beta chains below, sequenced in a study of T-cell reconstitution after alpha-beta-depleted transplantation in children. Preparation of the TCRbeta library used unique molecular identifiers. MiXCR, run by TCRdb on the PCR reads, gives a single entry per CDR3 protein. The sample has 180,000 or so distinct CDR3 sequences, about 6% seen once. Sequenced here: PBMCs, sampled before TCRalphabeta/CD19-depleted stem cell transplant. These receptors all come from a girl under three years old with combined immunodeficiency, due to receive a stem cell transplant.

CDR3 nucleotide sequence: TGTGCCCTCTGTTTTTGGGGGGCGCTAGCGGGAGGGCGGTACAATGAGCAGTTCTTC. Protein sequence: CALCFWGALAGGRYNEQFF. The chain links TRBV12-3 or TRBV12-4 to TRBJ2-1; 12 bases agree with TRBD2. The CDR3 totals 19 residues. V lost 11 bases and J lost 4; bases outside the gene matches: 21.

This clonotype was observed a few times. This rearrangement joins TRBV4-1 to TRBJ1-2, with D possibly TRBD1 on 6 matching bases. The V end lost 4 bases, the J end lost 7 bases, and 31 bases lay between the germline ends. The CDR3 loop spans 19 amino acids. Germline CDR1 reads MGHRA; CDR2 reads YSYEKL. DNA for the CDR3: TGCGCCAGCAGCCCCTACGGCGGACAGTTCCTCCCGAATGCGAGTGGCTACACCTTC. Protein: CASSPYGGQFLPNASGYTF.

This clonotype has a count of ten or more. For the CDR3, the DNA is TGTGCCAGCAGTTTATCCGGTATCAGGTCGTCTGAAGCTTTCTTT. It translates to CASSLSGIRSSEAFF. The J gene is TRBJ1-1, the V gene TRBV28; D call uncertain. With 1 base removed from V and 6 bases from J, the gap between germline ends came to 15 bases. The CDR3 is 15 residues long. Germline CDR1 and CDR2: MDHEN and SYDVKM.

This clonotype was found many times. The chain's CDR3 is CATHRGGHTDTQYF. For the CDR3, the DNA is TGTGCCACCCACCGGGGGGGCCACACAGATACGCAGTATTTT. V and J are TRBV28 and TRBJ2-3; 8 bases map to TRBD2. CDR3 length: 14 residues. V lost 10 bases to trimming and J lost 2 bases; unmatched junction nucleotides: 8. Germline-derived CDR1 and CDR2 are MDHEN and SYDVKM.

This clonotype was seen at least ten times. V gene TRBV28 combines with J gene TRBJ2-1; tentative D call: TRBD2 (7 bases). The germline V gene encodes CDR1 MDHEN and CDR2 SYDVKM. Trimming stripped 4 bases from V and 3 bases from J, with 19 bases between. CDR3 length: 17 residues. The CDR3 bases are TGTGCCAGCAGTTCGGTCCGCGGGAGAGGGGGCTACAATGAGCAGTTCTTC. Its protein product is CASSSVRGRGGYNEQFF.

This clonotype has a count of ten or more. The rearrangement uses TRBV29-1 and TRBJ2-4; possibly TRBD1 or TRBD2 for D (7 bases each). CDR1 and CDR2 (germline): SQVTM, ANQGSEA. Trimming cost V 3 bases and J 3 bases, with 12 bases left between them. The CDR3 sequence is 14 residues long. The CDR3 DNA follows: TGCAGCGTTGAGGGGGGGGACAGCAAAAACATTCAGTACTTC. Its translation is CSVEGGDSKNIQYF.

This clonotype was recorded at least ten times. A junction boundary mismatches the germline segment, possibly from a read error. CDR3 in DNA: TGTGCCAGCAGTCACTCCTTCAGCGGGAATGGAGAGACCCAGTACTTC. The encoded protein is CASSHSFSGNGETQYF. The J gene is TRBJ2-5, the V gene TRBV6-5; 7 bases map to TRBD2. The CDR3 is 16 residues long. Germline CDR1 is MNHEY and CDR2 is SVGAGI.

This clonotype was detected many times. The chain recombines TRBV7-2 with TRBJ2-1; 7 bases are shared with TRBD1. The CDR3 is made up of 17 amino acids. V shed 0 bases and J 3 bases; nucleotides not matched to a gene: 8. CDR1 SGHTA and CDR2 FQGNSA come from the germline V gene. The DNA of the CDR3 is TGTGCCAGCAGCTTAGCGTTCTGGGCAGGGGGCTACAATGAGCAGTTCTTC. It yields the protein CASSLAFWAGGYNEQFF. Full variable domain (missing parts from reference TRBV7-2 and TRBJ2-1): GAGVSQSPSNKVTEKGKDVELRCDPISGHTALYWYRQSLGQGLEFLIYFQGNSAPDKSGLPSDRFSAERTGGSVSTLTIQRTQQEDSAVYLCASSLAFWAGGYNEQFFGPGTRLTVL.

Points on this clonotype: A much larger clone is a single base away; this may be a read error. The chain carries TRBV20-1 and TRBJ1-2, with D perhaps matching TRBD1 (5 bases). Looked up from germline, CDR1 is DFQATT and CDR2 is SNEGSKA (reference sequence). Trimming cost V 6 bases and J 4 bases, with 15 bases left between them. The CDR3 extends over 13 amino acids. CDR3 sequence: CSAGFIGGYGYTF. In DNA, the CDR3 is TGCAGTGCCGGGTTTATCGGGGGCTATGGCTACACCTTC.

This clonotype occurred many times. J is TRBJ2-1 and V is TRBV18; 9 bases fit TRBD2. The trim removed 2 bases at V and 8 bases at J, leaving 10 bases unmatched. The germline CDR1 and CDR2 sequences are KGHSH and LQKENI. The CDR3 length is 16 residues. Here the CDR3 reads CASSPWSGGPTDEQFF. Written as DNA, the CDR3 is TGTGCCAGCTCACCATGGAGCGGGGGGCCAACGGATGAGCAGTTCTTC.

This clonotype was recorded at least ten times. The chain has TRBV28 and TRBJ1-6; D is ambiguous. Germline V gives CDR1 MDHEN, CDR2 SYDVKM. Trimming removed 5 bases from V and 7 bases from J, with 12 bases in between. The CDR3 is 14 residues long. This CDR3 reads CASSPEGGNSPLHF. CDR3 coding DNA: TGTGCCAGCAGTCCAGAAGGCGGGAATTCACCCCTCCACTTT.

In this sample, this clonotype turned up many times. This chain uses TRBV10-3 with TRBJ2-7, with TRBD2 matching 7 bases. The V and J ends lost 11 bases and 2 bases, in that order; junction bases with no gene match: 12. Germline V gives CDR1 ENHRY, CDR2 SYGVKD. This CDR3 spans 14 amino acids. This CDR3 reads CAAWSGEDPYEQYF. As DNA, the CDR3 is TGTGCCGCATGGAGCGGGGAAGACCCCTACGAGCAGTACTTC.

The table lists this clonotype with many counts. The rearrangement links TRBV15 to TRBJ1-6; no firm D call. Per the germline V gene, CDR1 is LNHNV and CDR2 is YYDKDF (reference sequence). The CDR3 extends over 13 amino acids. V lost 1 base and J 7 bases, leaving 5 bases between the germline ends. The CDR3 DNA reads as TGTGCCACCAGCAGAGTACAGAATTCACCCCTCCACTTT. This translates into CATSRVQNSPLHF.

This chain links TRBV4-2 with TRBJ2-1; possibly TRBD1 or TRBD2 for D (5 bases each). V lost 1 base and J 4 bases, leaving 14 bases between the germline ends. CDR1 and CDR2 from the germline V gene are LGHNA and YNFKEQ. This CDR3 spans 16 amino acids. The CDR3 spells CASSQAWGRVYNEQFF. As DNA, the CDR3 is TGTGCCAGCAGCCAAGCATGGGGACGGGTATACAATGAGCAGTTCTTC.

This clonotype was counted at least ten times. V is TRBV11-2 and J is TRBJ2-5; D is possibly TRBD1 (8 bases). V was trimmed by 8 bases and J by 2 bases, leaving 24 bases between them. This CDR3 region has 17 residues. CDR1 SGHAT and CDR2 FQNNGV come from the germline V gene. The CDR3 here is CASASGPHRGGQETQYF. The DNA for the CDR3 is TGTGCCAGCGCCTCTGGGCCCCACAGGGGGGGACAAGAGACCCAGTACTTC.

This clonotype has ten or more counts. The chain uses TRBV4-2 and TRBJ2-1; 10 bases are a match to TRBD2. This CDR3 spans 16 amino acids. Germline CDR1 reads LGHNA; CDR2 reads YNFKEQ. After removal of 3 bases from V and 6 bases from J, the junction contained 8 bases not matched to a gene. CDR3 DNA sequence: TGTGCCAGCAGCCAGTCCGGACTAGCGGAAATCAATGAGCAGTTCTTC. Amino acid sequence: CASSQSGLAEINEQFF.

At least ten counts were recorded for this clonotype. V gene TRBV4-2 combines with J gene TRBJ2-7; TRBD2 is a possible D gene (6 bases). In germline, CDR1 is LGHNA, CDR2 YNFKEQ. Trimming pared 0 bases from V and 4 bases from J, leaving 13 bases between. This CDR3 is built from 15 residues. CDR3 protein: CASSQEGDGGYEQYF. Here the CDR3 DNA reads TGTGCCAGCAGCCAAGAAGGGGACGGGGGTTACGAGCAGTACTTC.

The rearrangement links TRBV6-1 to TRBJ2-1, with TRBD2 matching over 7 bases. The CDR3 runs 15 residues. V lost 7 bases to trimming and J lost 0 bases; unmatched junction nucleotides: 6. Germline assignment: CDR1 MNHNS and CDR2 SASEGT. CDR3 region: CASKPGGYSYNEQFF. In DNA form, the CDR3 reads TGTGCCAGCAAACCGGGGGGATACTCCTACAATGAGCAGTTCTTC.

This clonotype was counted ten times or more. The chain has TRBV20-1 and TRBJ2-5; the D is unclear. V lost 6 bases and J lost 4, with 18 bases in between. Germline values: CDR1 DFQATT, CDR2 SNEGSKA (reference sequence). The CDR3 is made up of 14 amino acids. CDR3 region: CSAHTENLGETQYF. The CDR3, as DNA: TGCAGTGCCCATACAGAAAACCTAGGAGAGACCCAGTACTTC.

This clonotype has a count of ten or more. The chain is built from TRBV2 and TRBJ2-7, with no clear D. V lost 10 bases and J 3 bases, leaving 13 bases between the germline ends. Germline V CDR1 and CDR2: SNHLY, FYNNEI. The CDR3 consists of 12 residues. The CDR3 region is CATITAFYEQYF. The CDR3 bases are TGTGCCACCATCACCGCGTTCTACGAGCAGTACTTC.

This clonotype was detected many times. The V gene is TRBV12-3 or TRBV12-4, the J gene TRBJ1-5; D is unclear. The CDR3 loop spans 14 amino acids. V lost 0 bases and J 6 bases, leaving 9 bases between the germline ends. CDR3 sequence reads: CASSLAPGSQPQHF. The DNA of the CDR3 is TGTGCCAGCAGTTTAGCACCGGGGTCTCAGCCCCAGCATTTT.

This clonotype showed up many times. J is TRBJ2-1 and V is TRBV4-1, with D perhaps matching TRBD2 (5 bases). CDR1 and CDR2 from the germline V gene are MGHRA and YSYEKL. This CDR3 region has 13 residues. V lost 5 bases, J lost 9 bases, and 14 bases lay in between. The CDR3 loop reads CASSSWVRGEQFF. DNA for the CDR3: TGCGCCAGCAGCAGTTGGGTACGGGGTGAGCAGTTCTTC.

The chain combines TRBV20-1 with TRBJ2-7; 7 nucleotides agree with TRBD1. This CDR3 has 13 amino acids. The V and J ends lost 4 bases and 3 bases, in that order; junction bases with no gene match: 6. Germline CDR1 and CDR2: DFQATT and SNEGSKA (reference sequence). The CDR3 sequence is CSAKTGDDYEQYF. The CDR3 nucleotides read TGCAGTGCTAAAACAGGGGACGACTACGAGCAGTACTTC.

This clonotype was seen more than once but under ten times. The chain uses TRBV15 and TRBJ2-3; possibly TRBD2 for D (7 bases). This CDR3 region has 17 residues. The V gene's germline CDR1 is LNHNV and CDR2 YYDKDF (reference sequence). The V end was cut by 7 bases, the J end by 3 bases, with 23 bases between. The CDR3 protein is CATTNRGGAPLTDTQYF. The CDR3 coding sequence is TGTGCCACCACCAATAGGGGGGGGGCCCCTTTGACAGATACGCAGTATTTT. The complete variable domain, with remaining parts taken from reference TRBV15 and TRBJ2-3, reads DAMVIQNPRYQVTQFGKPVTLSCSQTLNHNVMYWYQQKSSQAPKLLFHYYDKDFNNEADTPDNFQSRRPNTSFCFLDIRSPGLGDTAMYLCATTNRGGAPLTDTQYFGPGTRLTVL.

This rearrangement joins TRBV5-1 to TRBJ2-6; perhaps TRBD2 as D (6 bases). The CDR3 is made up of 16 amino acids. Per the germline V gene, CDR1 is SGHRS and CDR2 is YFSETQ. V lost 1 base to trimming and J lost 0 bases, with 8 bases between them. The CDR3 DNA reads as TGCGCCAGCAGCTTGCTGGGGGGCTCTGGGGCCAACGTCCTGACTTTC. Its protein is CASSLLGGSGANVLTF.

In its sample, this clonotype was seen many times. The chain couples TRBV20-1 to TRBJ1-5; 8 bases are shared with TRBD1. The CDR3 is made up of 14 amino acids. Germline trimming cut 6 bases from V and 2 bases from J; bases unmatched to any gene: 6. Germline V gene sequence: CDR1 DFQATT, CDR2 SNEGSKA (reference sequence). The CDR3 DNA reads as TGCAGTGCCACCGGACAGGGAGGCAATCAGCCCCAGCATTTT. Its translation: CSATGQGGNQPQHF.

This clonotype was recorded a few times. The chain is built from TRBV14 and TRBJ2-1; D is possibly TRBD1 (5 bases). This CDR3 region has 13 residues. V lost 3 bases, J lost 9 bases, and 12 bases lay in between. Germline V gives CDR1 SGHDN, CDR2 FVKESK. CDR3 residues: CASSQTVRGEQFF. DNA for the CDR3: TGTGCCAGCAGCCAGACAGTTCGCGGTGAGCAGTTCTTC.

This clonotype was seen repeatedly, ten times or more. The chain couples TRBV7-2 to TRBJ1-2; no clear D. This CDR3 comprises 13 residues. Trimming cost V 2 bases and J 2 bases, with 6 bases left between them. Per germline, CDR1 SGHTA and CDR2 FQGNSA. The CDR3 DNA is TGTGCCAGCAGCTTAATTCAGAACTATGGCTACACCTTC. Translation gives CASSLIQNYGYTF.

This clonotype was picked up many times. The rearrangement uses TRBV7-9 and TRBJ2-3; maybe TRBD1 (5 bases). The CDR3 is 15 amino acids. From germline, CDR1 is SEHNR and CDR2 FQNEAQ (reference sequence). V lost 5 bases and J lost 2, with 14 bases in between. The CDR3 coding sequence is TGTGCCAGCAGCCGACAGTCCCCTTACACAGATACGCAGTATTTT. The encoded protein is CASSRQSPYTDTQYF.

This clonotype was observed many times. The chain joins TRBV20-1 to TRBJ2-1, with TRBD2 identical over 11 bases. Germline V lookup: CDR1 DFQATT, CDR2 SNEGSKA (reference sequence). This CDR3 contains 19 residues. After removal of 3 bases from V and 6 bases from J, the junction contained 19 bases not matched to a gene. This CDR3 is CSARILGLAGGPLPNEQFF. The CDR3 bases are TGCAGTGCTAGGATATTGGGTCTAGCGGGGGGTCCGCTTCCCAATGAGCAGTTCTTC.